This T cell receptor (beta chain) came from a study of blood T cells in healthy people across ages. General study points: Since the PBMCs were unsorted, naive and antigen-experienced cells could not be conclusively compared. Age showed a roughly linear inverse relationship with TCR beta diversity per million T cells.

On this clonotype itself: Its target is unknown.

Through a sample-barcoded 5' primer and a J-beta primer mix, a second PCR was run for roughly 7 to 12 cycles. Each cDNA molecule was tagged by a template-switch adaptor that had 12 random nucleotides. TCRdb processed the 5' RACE reads anew with MiXCR; each CDR3 protein has one entry. The profile shows roughly 1.6 million distinct CDR3 sequences, 34% of them singletons. It was ten milliliters of peripheral blood that were drawn from each donor. V was pared by 5 bases and J by 1 base, with 4 bases of the junction left unmatched. CDR3 length equals 16 residues. CDR1 SEHNR and CDR2 FQNEAQ come from the germline V gene (reference sequence).

The sequenced material came from blood. The receptor was derived from a woman aged 25 to 45 in good health. The chain is built from TRBV7-9 and TRBJ2-3; 12 bases are shared with TRBD2. The CDR3 DNA sequence: TGTGCCAGCAGCCTCTGGACTAGCGGGGGCACAGATACGCAGTATTTT. It yields the protein CASSLWTSGGTDTQYF.